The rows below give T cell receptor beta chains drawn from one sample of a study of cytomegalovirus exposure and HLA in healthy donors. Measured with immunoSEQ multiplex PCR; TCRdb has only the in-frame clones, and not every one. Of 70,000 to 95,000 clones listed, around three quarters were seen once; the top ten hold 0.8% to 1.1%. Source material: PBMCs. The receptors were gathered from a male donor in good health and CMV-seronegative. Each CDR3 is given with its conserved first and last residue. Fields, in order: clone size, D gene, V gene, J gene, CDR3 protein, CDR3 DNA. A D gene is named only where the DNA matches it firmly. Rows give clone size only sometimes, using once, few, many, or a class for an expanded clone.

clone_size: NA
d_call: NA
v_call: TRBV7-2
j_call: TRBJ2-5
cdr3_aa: CASSLGSSVGQETQYF
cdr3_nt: TGTGCCAGCAGCTTAGGATCGTCGGTCGGGCAAGAGACCCAGTACTTC

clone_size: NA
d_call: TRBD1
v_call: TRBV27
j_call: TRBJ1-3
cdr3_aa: CASGNRGSGNTIYF
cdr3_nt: TGTGCCAGCGGAAACAGGGGCTCTGGAAACACCATATATTTT

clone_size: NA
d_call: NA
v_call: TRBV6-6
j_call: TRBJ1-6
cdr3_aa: CASFGDFGSPLNF
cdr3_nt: TGTGCCAGCTTCGGGGATTTTGGTTCACCCCTCAACTTT

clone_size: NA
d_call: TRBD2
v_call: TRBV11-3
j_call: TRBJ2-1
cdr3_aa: CASSSYSGGGNNEQFF
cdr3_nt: TGTGCCAGCAGCTCTTATAGCGGGGGGGGTAACAATGAGCAGTTCTTC

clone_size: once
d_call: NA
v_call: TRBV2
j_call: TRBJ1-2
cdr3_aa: CASSGANLYGYTF
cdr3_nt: TGTGCCAGCAGTGGGGCGAATCTCTATGGCTACACCTTC

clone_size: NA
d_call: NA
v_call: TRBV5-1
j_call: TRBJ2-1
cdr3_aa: CASSAGLNNEQFF
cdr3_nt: TGCGCCAGCAGTGCAGGCTTGAACAATGAGCAGTTCTTC

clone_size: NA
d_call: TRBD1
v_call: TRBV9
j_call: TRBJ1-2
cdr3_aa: CASQGQGLSYTF
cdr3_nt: TGTGCCAGCCAAGGACAGGGGCTAAGCTACACCTTC

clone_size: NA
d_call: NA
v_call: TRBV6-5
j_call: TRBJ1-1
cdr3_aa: CASSPDGGSPEAFF
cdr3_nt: TGTGCCAGCAGTCCGGACGGAGGGAGTCCTGAAGCTTTCTTT

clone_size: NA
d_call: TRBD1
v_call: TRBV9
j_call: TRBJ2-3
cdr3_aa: CASSGTRTGDLDTQYF
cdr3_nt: TGTGCCAGCAGCGGGACCCGGACAGGGGACTTAGATACGCAGTATTTT

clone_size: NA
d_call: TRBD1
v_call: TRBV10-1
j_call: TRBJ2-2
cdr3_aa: CASSEFDRVDTGELFF
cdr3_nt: TGCGCCAGCAGTGAGTTCGACAGGGTGGACACCGGGGAGCTGTTTTTT

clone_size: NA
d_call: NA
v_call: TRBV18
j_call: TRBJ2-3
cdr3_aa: CASSPMSRSTDTQYF
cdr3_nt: TGTGCCAGCTCACCGATGAGCCGGAGCACAGATACGCAGTATTTT

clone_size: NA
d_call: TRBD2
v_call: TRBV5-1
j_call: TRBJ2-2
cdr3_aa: CASSIDSGGATGELFF
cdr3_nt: TGCGCCAGCAGCATTGATAGCGGGGGGGCCACCGGGGAGCTGTTTTTT

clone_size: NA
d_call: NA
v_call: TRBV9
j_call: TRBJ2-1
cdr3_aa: CASSVQGLSSYNEQFF
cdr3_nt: TGTGCCAGCAGCGTGCAGGGGCTAAGCTCCTACAATGAGCAGTTCTTC

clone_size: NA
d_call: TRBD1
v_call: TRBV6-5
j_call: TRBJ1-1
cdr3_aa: CASSTRQGGEAFF
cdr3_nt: TGTGCCAGCAGTACAAGACAGGGGGGTGAAGCTTTCTTT

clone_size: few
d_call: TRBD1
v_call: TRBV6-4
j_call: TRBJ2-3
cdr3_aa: CASSDGQAADTQYF
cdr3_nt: TGTGCCAGCAGCGATGGACAGGCGGCAGATACGCAGTATTTT

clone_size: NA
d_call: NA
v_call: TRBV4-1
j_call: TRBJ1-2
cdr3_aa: CASSQDSNYGYTF
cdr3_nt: TGCGCCAGCAGCCAGGACAGTAACTATGGCTACACCTTC

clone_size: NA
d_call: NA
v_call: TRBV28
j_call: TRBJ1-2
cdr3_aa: CASTLQGGGYTF
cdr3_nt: TGTGCCAGCACTTTACAGGGTGGTGGCTACACCTTC

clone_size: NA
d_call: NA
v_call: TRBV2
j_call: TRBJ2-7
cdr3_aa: CASSETGNVSYEQYF
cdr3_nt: TGTGCCAGCAGTGAAACAGGGAACGTATCCTACGAGCAGTACTTC

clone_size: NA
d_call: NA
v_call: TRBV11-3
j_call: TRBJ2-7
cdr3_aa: CARGGYEQYF
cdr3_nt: TGTGCCAGGGGGGGTTACGAGCAGTACTTC

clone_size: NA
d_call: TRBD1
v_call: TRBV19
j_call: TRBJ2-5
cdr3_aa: CASNSPGQGQETQYF
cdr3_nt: TGTGCCAGTAATTCTCCGGGACAGGGCCAAGAGACCCAGTACTTC

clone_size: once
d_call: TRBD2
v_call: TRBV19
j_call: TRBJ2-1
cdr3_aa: CASSPGTSRYNEQFF
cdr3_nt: TGTGCCAGTAGTCCCGGGACTAGCAGGTACAATGAGCAGTTCTTC

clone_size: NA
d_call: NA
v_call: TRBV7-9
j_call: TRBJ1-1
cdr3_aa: CASSLLLENTEAFF
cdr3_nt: TGTGCCAGCAGCTTACTTCTAGAGAACACTGAAGCTTTCTTT

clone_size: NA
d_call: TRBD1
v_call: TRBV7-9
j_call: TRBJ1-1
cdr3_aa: CASSLTGQGVPEAFF
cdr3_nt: TGTGCCAGCAGCTTAACGGGACAGGGGGTCCCTGAAGCTTTCTTT

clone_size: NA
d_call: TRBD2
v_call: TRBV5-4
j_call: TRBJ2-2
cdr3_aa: CASSLAGGDTGELFF
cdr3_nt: TGTGCCAGCAGCTTAGCGGGGGGTGACACCGGGGAGCTGTTTTTT

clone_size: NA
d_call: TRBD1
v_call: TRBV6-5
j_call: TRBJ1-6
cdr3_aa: CASRKGQLYNSPLHF
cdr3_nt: TGTGCCAGCAGAAAGGGACAGCTTTATAATTCACCCCTCCACTTT

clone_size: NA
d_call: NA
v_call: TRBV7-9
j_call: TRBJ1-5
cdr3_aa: CASSFGGWGQPQHF
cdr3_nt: TGTGCCAGCAGTTTCGGGGGTTGGGGCCAGCCCCAGCATTTT

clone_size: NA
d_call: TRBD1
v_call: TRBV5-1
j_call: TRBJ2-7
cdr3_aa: CASSPRTGGFYEQYF
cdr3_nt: TGCGCCAGCAGCCCAAGGACAGGCGGATTCTACGAGCAGTACTTC

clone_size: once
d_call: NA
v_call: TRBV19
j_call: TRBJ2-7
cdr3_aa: CASSTGQMGSYEQYF
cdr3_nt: TGTGCCAGTAGTACCGGACAGATGGGGTCCTACGAGCAGTACTTC

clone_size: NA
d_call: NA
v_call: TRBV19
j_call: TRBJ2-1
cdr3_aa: CASSEGKAYNEQFF
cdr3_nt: TGTGCCAGTAGTGAGGGCAAGGCCTACAATGAGCAGTTCTTC

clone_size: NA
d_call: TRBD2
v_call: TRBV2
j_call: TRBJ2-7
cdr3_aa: CASSPNGLAGNEQYF
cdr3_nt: TGTGCCAGCAGTCCGAACGGACTAGCGGGAAACGAGCAGTACTTC

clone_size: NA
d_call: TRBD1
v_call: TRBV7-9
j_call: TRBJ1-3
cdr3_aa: CASSLPGGTRNTIYF
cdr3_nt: TGTGCCAGCAGCCTCCCAGGGGGGACAAGAAACACCATATATTTT

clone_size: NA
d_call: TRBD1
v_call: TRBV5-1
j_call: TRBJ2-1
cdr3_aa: CASRWDRHNEQFF
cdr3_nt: TGCGCCAGCAGATGGGACAGACACAATGAGCAGTTCTTC

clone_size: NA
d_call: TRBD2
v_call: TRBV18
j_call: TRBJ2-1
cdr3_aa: CASSLLGTSGSSYNEQFF
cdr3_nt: TGTGCCAGCTCACTGCTAGGGACTAGCGGTAGCTCCTACAATGAGCAGTTCTTC

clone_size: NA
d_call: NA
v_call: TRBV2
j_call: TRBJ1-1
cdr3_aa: CASSSGGPTEAFF
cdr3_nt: TGTGCCAGCAGTAGCGGGGGGCCCACTGAAGCTTTCTTT

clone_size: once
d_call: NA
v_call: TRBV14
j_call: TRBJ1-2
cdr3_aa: CASSQAGSGSYGYTF
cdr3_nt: TGTGCCAGCAGCCAAGCGGGGAGCGGATCCTATGGCTACACCTTC

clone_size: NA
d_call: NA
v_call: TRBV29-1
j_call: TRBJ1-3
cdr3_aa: CSVEDVATPLGNTIYF
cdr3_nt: TGCAGCGTTGAAGATGTAGCCACCCCACTTGGAAACACCATATATTTT

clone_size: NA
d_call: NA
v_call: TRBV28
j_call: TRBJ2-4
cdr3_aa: CASSSTPLRKNIQYF
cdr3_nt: TGTGCCAGCAGTTCGACACCTCTGAGAAAAAACATTCAGTACTTC

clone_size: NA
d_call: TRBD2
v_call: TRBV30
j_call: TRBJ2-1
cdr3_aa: CAWSQRGGRYEQFF
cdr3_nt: TGTGCCTGGAGTCAGCGGGGGGGCAGGTATGAGCAGTTCTTC

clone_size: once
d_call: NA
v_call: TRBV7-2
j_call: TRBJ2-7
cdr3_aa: CASSSGERGGWYEQYF
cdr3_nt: TGTGCCAGCAGCTCGGGGGAAAGGGGTGGGTGGTACGAGCAGTACTTC

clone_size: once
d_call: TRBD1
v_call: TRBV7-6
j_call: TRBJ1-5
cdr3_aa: CASSHGPTDKGAQPQHF
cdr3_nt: TGTGCCAGCAGCCACGGCCCCACCGATAAGGGGGCTCAGCCCCAGCATTTT

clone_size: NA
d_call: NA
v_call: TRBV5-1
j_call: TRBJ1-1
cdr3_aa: CASSSSPLTEAFF
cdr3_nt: TGCGCCAGCAGCTCGTCGCCGCTAACTGAAGCTTTCTTT

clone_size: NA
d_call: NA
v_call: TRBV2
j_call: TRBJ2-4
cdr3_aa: CASSEAPGNIQYF
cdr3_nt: TGTGCCAGCAGTGAAGCCCCCGGGAACATTCAGTACTTC